Listed here is a single TCR beta chain. It has no known antigen specificity. One base away there is no much larger clone; base qualities are not given. Library preparation used the immunoSEQ multiplex PCR assay. For the multiplex PCR, a mixture combining 60 forward primers for TCR Vbeta segments and 13 reverse primers for TCR Jbeta segments was used. The CDR3 region of rearranged TCR beta genes was amplified from genomic DNA by a multiplex PCR assay. Amplified TCR beta libraries were sequenced as 87-base-pair reads on the Illumina HiSeq System. Processing in the source paper ran as follows. A later analysis tallied 75 million to 95 million unique TCR beta chains across the roughly 610 repertoires, and around 12 million of those chains were shared by two or more donors. Raw reads were error-corrected and collapsed into unique sequences by a nearest-neighbor algorithm in which closely related sequences were merged to remove PCR and sequencing errors. V, D and J gene segments were assigned by aligning CDR3 sequences to IMGT reference sequences. Each retained sequence needed at least a six-nucleotide match to both a V gene segment and a J gene segment. Rearrangements were called productive when the CDR3 lacked stop codons and stayed in frame with V and J; all others were non-productive. Following IMGT convention, CDR3 was defined as the stretch from the second conserved V-encoded cysteine up to the conserved J-encoded phenylalanine. In an earlier analysis of 550 to 650 of the donors, sequences lacking an unambiguous match to a single V gene segment were excluded. An earlier analysis of several hundred of the donors called V segments functional above 56.7% productive rearrangements and segregating when the between-donor standard deviation exceeded 5%. A statistical classification framework was built for diagnosing cytomegalovirus status from the catalog of TCR beta chain sequences. In a later analysis, V and J genes were assigned by comparing TCR nucleotide sequences against IMGT/GENE-DB human TR gene sequences. A later analysis assigned CDR3 sequences and most-parsimonious VDJ recombination scenarios with the TCRdist pipeline. In a later analysis, each TCR beta chain was defined by its CDR3 amino acid sequence together with its V-gene family, and reads without a unique V-gene family were excluded. In a later analysis, fewer than 650 highly shared, low-generation-probability nucleotide sequences were removed to address suspected cross-contamination and a sequencing artifact. In a later analysis, a clonal expansion index was calculated for each public chain from normalized within-repertoire ranks of inferred template counts. Generation probabilities in a later analysis came from a VDJ recombination model fitted to out-of-frame rearrangements, and those results were checked against IGoR. A later analysis scored TCR-TCR, TCR-HLA and TCR-CMV co-occurrence with hypergeometric tests, applying a repertoire-size bias correction to TCR pairs. False discovery rates were estimated in a later analysis by permuting HLA or CMV assignments 20 times. In a later analysis, co-occurring TCRs were grouped using DBSCAN, with TCRdist sequence similarity added in when clustering inside HLA-allele-positive subsets. Repertoires with fewer than 30,000 or more than 120,000 public chains, plus five repertoires with anomalous nucleotide sharing, were excluded from co-occurrence clustering. TCRdb took this table from immuneACCESS and kept in-frame rearrangements with V and J called. Such tables lack part of the clones; where checked against another copy, unresolved V genes explain under half of the gap, and the rest is unexplained. From that table come the V and J calls and clone size; the DNA was used to work out D and trimming. Here the sample has some 94,000 clones; nearly 70% occur a single time. The ten top clones hold roughly 2.7% of the sample.

The CDR3 starts with the cysteine, ends with the phenylalanine, and has 14 residues. Only the CDR3 DNA is retained, 42 bases long and in frame from the first base. CDR1 and CDR2, per the germline V gene, are SGHTA and FQGNSA. At the junction V is shortened by 6 bases and J by 5 bases; bases outside the gene matches: 8. The record originates from a study of cytomegalovirus exposure and HLA in healthy donors (dated by TCRdb to about 2017). General notes on the study: An earlier analysis of roughly 610 of the donors reported approximately 260 Gb of sequence data and 117 million unique TCR beta sequences obtained from about 200 million T cells. An early release that covered approximately 600 HLA-typed donors contained around 330 gigabases of sequencing data and 75 million to 100 million unique TCR sequences. Of the 300 to 500 genotyped donors, 65% to 90% were placed in the genetic ancestry cluster associated with self-reported Caucasian donors. The study aimed to test whether cataloging public T cell receptors could reveal signatures of past pathogen exposure. The study used immunosequencing to profile the T cell repertoires of more than 650 subjects and linked those repertoires to cytomegalovirus serostatus. Besides the first cohort of around 700 subjects, a separate validation cohort made up of over 95 different subjects was used. To predict cytomegalovirus infection status, the study combined high-throughput TCR immunosequencing, statistical association of individual TCRs with disease status, and machine learning. A later analysis re-examined previously published TCR beta repertoires from 500 to 700 donors and added high-resolution HLA genotyping to investigate patterns of TCR occurrence. Rather than using new phenotypic data, the later analysis identified candidate immune exposures from TCR beta sequences and from how often those sequences occurred across donors. In an earlier analysis of 587 of the donors, high-throughput TCR beta sequencing was used to judge whether each TCR beta V gene segment behaved as functional or pseudogenic. Alongside the repertoire data, information on donor age, sex, ethnicity and CMV serostatus was compiled. A later genetic analysis used genome-wide SNP genotypes for about three fifths of the 666 donors, treating that subset as a discovery cohort. Every discovery cohort repertoire had been produced on one sequencing platform. HLA typing covered class I and class II loci at four-digit resolution. The number of donors typed differed by locus, with 629-630 for A, B, C, DRB1 and DQB1, around 560 for DQA1, about 610 for DPA1, and around 450 for DPB1. Five DR-DQ haplotypes were handled as single units for association and clustering because linkage in the cohort was strong. On average, approximately 250,000 unique TCR beta nucleotide sequences were sequenced per donor among a few hundred genotyped donors of the cohort, with about 17% of those sequences being non-productive. Results the study describes overall, beyond this receptor: The authors suggested that the approach could potentially be generalized to other disease states and immunological phenotypes. In a later analysis, the rate of TCR association differed among HLA loci, with DRB1 alleles having the most associated TCRs and HLA-C alleles having the fewest. According to a later analysis, parvovirus B19, influenza, CMV and Epstein-Barr virus appeared linked to several top co-occurrence clusters. Because the 87-base-pair reads could not distinguish some IMGT-functional V segments, including TRBV6-2 and TRBV6-3, those segments were excluded. HLA typing was unavailable for some donors at each locus, so association tests used only the typed subset. A later genetic analysis associated a missense DCLRE1C variant with V-gene and J-gene trimming of TCR beta chains, and an independent cohort replicated the association. Most TCR sequences were seen in very few donors, while some public TCRs were found in many individuals. Correlated functional status among segregating V segments might reflect linkage disequilibrium, but an unknown experimental factor could not be ruled out. Because counts were too low, some 17 rarely observed V segments, including chromosome 9 orphons, were left out of the earlier analysis of a few hundred of the donors. In vitro tests confirmed that a few of the cytomegalovirus-associated TCR beta chains recognize cytomegalovirus antigens. In a later analysis, HLA-associated TCR beta chains were found to be more clonally expanded and to have lower generation probabilities than equally common non-associated chains. The study listed approximately 150 TCR beta chains as associated with cytomegalovirus. In an earlier analysis of several hundred of the donors, most TCR beta V segments were observed in productive rearrangements about 90% or about 30% of the time, broadly matching IMGT annotations. In a later analysis, most CMV-associated TCR beta chains were found to appear HLA-restricted, with HLA associations seemingly driven largely by CMV exposure. CMV serostatus was the only immune exposure information available for the cohort. Roughly uniform sequencing depth across donors was assumed in presence/absence analyses, although this assumption may not hold. A later analysis associated 15,000 to 20,000 TCR beta sequences with specific HLA alleles at a false discovery rate of 0.05. According to a later genetic analysis, donors in an Asian-associated ancestry cluster had fewer N-insertions in productive TCRs than the approximately 670-donor mean. In both the original and validation cohorts, the classifier was reported to diagnose cytomegalovirus status with high specificity and sensitivity. A further reported finding was that TCR beta sequences accurately predicted the HLA-A and HLA-B alleles for most subjects in the first cohort. This cohort had only TCR beta chains sequenced, and the lack of alpha or paired-chain data limited which features could be detected. A cluster of highly shared sequence variants was judged likely to be a technical artifact of the sequencing pipeline. When HLA alleles, especially DR and DQ, strongly co-occurred, TCR associations were difficult to assign to individual alleles.

The cohort was made up of roughly 670 healthy bone marrow donors. At the time of sampling, every cohort member was nominally healthy, though immune exposures that went unrecorded were likely present. The donor tested CMV seronegative, placing the donor among the 300 to 400 seronegative members of the cohort. A peripheral blood sample was collected from each donor, and TCR beta sequencing was performed on peripheral blood mononuclear cells. The Qiagen DNeasy Blood Extraction Kit was used to extract genomic DNA from the blood cell samples. The origin of this receptor is a man between 45 and 60 years old in good health and CMV-seronegative. Here the chain combines TRBV7-2 and TRBJ2-7, with 9 junctional bases fitting TRBD1. The sequenced sample consisted of PBMCs. The CDR3 protein: CASSRGQGYDEQYF. The nucleotide sequence is given as TGTGCCAGCAGTCGAGGACAGGGGTACGACGAGCAGTACTTC.